Sequencing of this T cell receptor beta chain was carried out in a study of cytomegalovirus exposure and HLA in healthy donors. Findings and caveats of the study: In an earlier analysis, about 87% or about 30%: the productive usage of most TCR beta V segments. Cytomegalovirus association was listed for 170 or so TCR beta chains.

As for this clone: The antigen remains unidentified.

PCR used 60 Vbeta primers and 13 Jbeta primers. Libraries were prepared by immunoSEQ multiplex PCR; TCRdb keeps only in-frame clonotypes and omits some of them. This table holds roughly 68,000 clones, around 72% found once. The sample comprised PBMCs. The sequence came from a woman between 25 and 40 years old in good health and CMV-seropositive.

The chain's CDR3 is CASDRTVNTEAFF. CDR3 nucleotides: TGTGCCAGTGACAGGACGGTGAACACTGAAGCTTTCTTT. The rearrangement joins TRBV6-1 to TRBJ1-1, with D maybe TRBD1 (6 bases). V was clipped by 9 bases and J by 0 bases, with 11 bases between them. The CDR3 spans 13 residues. Germline V gene data show CDR1 as MNHNS and CDR2 as SASEGT.